Presented here are 25 T cell receptor beta chains from one specimen sequenced in a study of blood T cell repertoires in COVID-19. Repertoires were generated with immunoSEQ multiplex PCR, while TCRdb's copy carries only in-frame clones and drops some. This sample has roughly 120,000 clones, with about 85% found just once. Input material: peripheral blood. The origin of the receptors is a man in his 70s with acute or convalescent COVID-19.

The chain is built from TRBV27 and TRBJ2-7, with a tentative D call TRBD2 (6 bases). The CDR3 consists of 14 residues. V shed 7 bases and J shed 5 bases, with 18 bases lying between them. Looked up from germline, CDR1 is MNHEY and CDR2 is SMNVEV (reference sequence). The CDR3 loop reads CASKSEHGGHEQYF. CDR3 bases: TGTGCCAGCAAAAGTGAACACGGGGGACACGAGCAGTACTTC.

This sequence joins TRBV4-1 and TRBJ1-6; TRBD1 agrees at 8 bases. The CDR3 runs to 16 residues. The J segment lost 7 bases and the V segment lost 0 bases, leaving 5 bases of the junction unmatched. Per germline, CDR1 MGHRA and CDR2 YSYEKL. As DNA, the CDR3 is TGCGCCAGCAGCCAAGAAGGCCAGGGGGCGAATTCACCCCTCCACTTT. As protein: CASSQEGQGANSPLHF.

The chain joins TRBV3-1 (or the pseudogene TRBV3-2) to TRBJ2-3; the D gene is possibly TRBD1 (5 bases). The CDR3 has 15 residues. CDR1 LGHDT and CDR2 YNNKEL come from the germline V gene (reference sequence). V lost 3 bases and J lost 2, with 12 bases in between. The CDR3 is CASSHTGSPTDTQYF. The CDR3 nucleotides are TGTGCCAGCAGCCATACAGGTTCACCCACAGATACGCAGTATTTT.

The genes are TRBV30 and TRBJ2-3; 10 bases match TRBD1. This CDR3 spans 14 amino acids. V lost 5 bases and J lost 2; bases outside the gene matches: 4. Germline loops: CDR1 GTSNPN, CDR2 SVGIG (reference sequence). The CDR3 DNA is TGTGCCTGGGCCGGGACAGGGGACACAGATACGCAGTATTTT. Protein: CAWAGTGDTDTQYF.

The chain is built from TRBV5-1 and TRBJ1-2; D uncertain. Looked up from germline, CDR1 is SGHRS and CDR2 is YFSETQ. Trimming removed 2 bases at V and 0 bases at J, with 5 bases between. There are 13 residues in the CDR3. CDR3 loop: CASSFDSNYGYTF. The CDR3 DNA follows: TGCGCCAGCAGCTTTGACTCTAACTATGGCTACACCTTC.

The chain has TRBV3-1 (or the pseudogene TRBV3-2) and TRBJ2-7; weak D call: TRBD1 (5 bases). Germline loops: CDR1 LGHDT, CDR2 YNNKEL (reference sequence). The CDR3 covers 16 residues. Trimming cost V 4 bases and J 0 bases, with 16 bases left between them. CDR3 amino acids: CASSPPTGRSSYEQYF. The CDR3 nucleotides read TGTGCCAGCAGCCCACCAACAGGAAGGAGCTCCTACGAGCAGTACTTC.

The chain is built from TRBV5-4 and TRBJ2-1; 9 nucleotides agree with TRBD2. The CDR3 covers 16 residues. Germline trimming cut 0 bases from V and 3 bases from J; bases unmatched to any gene: 4. Germline CDR1 is SGHNT and CDR2 is YYREEE (reference sequence). The CDR3 coding sequence is TGTGCCAGCAGCTTGGGAGGAGCGGGGGGCTACAATGAGCAGTTCTTC. It translates to CASSLGGAGGYNEQFF. Supplemented by reference TRBV5-4 and TRBJ2-1, the full variable domain reads ETGVTQSPTHLIKTRGQQVTLRCSSQSGHNTVSWYQQALGQGPQFIFQYYREEENGRGNFPPRFSGLQFPNYSSELNVNALELDDSALYLCASSLGGAGGYNEQFFGPGTRLTVL.

This chain connects TRBV7-2 to TRBJ1-6; D not certain. Germline V lookup: CDR1 SGHTA, CDR2 FQGNSA. The CDR3 sequence is 13 residues long. Trimming stripped 6 bases from V and 3 bases from J, with 6 bases between. The CDR3 here is CASRLVYNSPLHF. As DNA, the CDR3 is TGTGCCAGCAGACTAGTCTATAATTCACCCCTCCACTTT.

In this sample, this clone turned up a few times. The chain carries TRBV7-2 and TRBJ2-7; tentative D call: TRBD2 (6 bases). The CDR3 contains 15 residues. V lost 0 bases and J lost 2, with 11 bases in between. The germline gives CDR1 SGHTA, CDR2 FQGNSA. In DNA, the CDR3 is TGTGCCAGCAGCTTAGCGACGGGGGAGCCCTACGAGCAGTACTTC. This translates into CASSLATGEPYEQYF.

V gene TRBV19 combines with J gene TRBJ2-5; D may be TRBD2 (5 bases). The CDR3 length is 15 residues. Trimming left V 5 bases short and J 2 bases short, with 15 bases between. Per the germline V gene, CDR1 is LNHDA and CDR2 is SQIVND (reference sequence). The CDR3, as DNA: TGTGCCAGTAGTTTGGGAGCCTACAGACAAGAGACCCAGTACTTC. As protein: CASSLGAYRQETQYF. The full variable domain, with the rest looked up from reference TRBV19 and TRBJ2-5, is DGGITQSPKYLFRKEGQNVTLSCEQNLNHDAMYWYRQDPGQGLRLIYYSQIVNDFQKGDIAEGYSVSREKKESFPLTVTSAQKNPTAFYLCASSLGAYRQETQYFGPGTRLLVL.

The V and J genes are TRBV12-3 or TRBV12-4 and TRBJ1-2; D is ambiguous. The CDR3 length is 12 residues. The V gene lost 1 base and the J gene lost 8 bases, with 8 bases spanning the gap. The CDR3 DNA is TGTGCCAGCAGTTTAGATATGCGGGGCTACACCTTC. Amino acids: CASSLDMRGYTF.

The chain employs TRBV6-5 and TRBJ2-2, with 9 bases that match TRBD1. CDR1 is MNHEY, CDR2 SVGAGI, per germline. V lost 6 bases and J lost 5; bases outside the gene matches: 4. This CDR3 has 14 residues. The CDR3 reads CASSNRGLTGELFF. CDR3 sequence (DNA): TGTGCCAGCAGCAACAGGGGGCTGACCGGGGAGCTGTTTTTT.

V usage is TRBV2 and J usage is TRBJ2-1; 8 bases are shared with TRBD2. Germline CDR1 reads SNHLY; CDR2 reads FYNNEI. Trimming cost V 6 bases and J 1 base; bases outside gene matches: 11. The CDR3 sequence is 17 residues long. The CDR3 loop is CASRTHGGAISYNEQFF. In nucleotides, the CDR3 is TGTGCCAGCAGAACACACGGGGGGGCAATTTCCTACAATGAGCAGTTCTTC.

The gene calls are TRBV9 and TRBJ1-1, with D possibly being TRBD1 (5 bases). Trimming took off 0 bases at V and 5 bases at J, with 5 bases between the two ends. Germline values: CDR1 SGDLS, CDR2 YYNGEE. The CDR3 runs 12 residues. The CDR3 nucleotides are TGTGCCAGCAGCGTAGAGGGGACTGAAGCTTTCTTT. Protein: CASSVEGTEAFF.

The chain joins TRBV2 to TRBJ1-4; weak D call: TRBD1 (5 bases). The CDR3 has 13 amino acids. V was pared by 3 bases and J by 10 bases, with 12 bases between. Per the germline V gene, CDR1 is SNHLY and CDR2 is FYNNEI. In nucleotides, the CDR3 is TGTGCCAGCAGTGATTTGGGGCAAGGAAAACTGTTTTTT. Translation: CASSDLGQGKLFF.

Regarding this clone: A much larger clone lies one base from this, so it may be a read error. The V and J genes are TRBV27 and TRBJ1-1; no definite D call. CDR3 length: 13 residues. The V end lost 0 bases, the J end lost 6 bases, and 8 bases lay between the germline ends. The germline V gene has CDR1 MNHEY and CDR2 SMNVEV (reference sequence). The CDR3 DNA reads as TGTGCCAGCAGTTTATCGGGAGGCGCTGAAGCTTTCTTT. This gives the protein CASSLSGGAEAFF.

The rearrangement joins TRBV7-8 to TRBJ2-7, with 9 bases matching TRBD2. V shed 5 bases, J shed 6 bases, and the junction held 11 bases outside the gene matches. CDR3 length equals 15 residues. Germline CDR1 and CDR2: SGHVS and FQNEAQ. The CDR3 reads CASSLTSGRSSEQYF. For the CDR3, the DNA is TGTGCCAGCAGCCTGACTAGCGGACGCTCCAGCGAGCAGTACTTC.

This clone has just a few counts. The CDR3 spells CASRLAGGSYEQYF. The CDR3 DNA follows: TGTGCCAGCAGACTAGCGGGGGGATCCTACGAGCAGTACTTC. This sequence joins TRBV27 and TRBJ2-7; TRBD2 matches 12 bases. Germline CDR1 is MNHEY and CDR2 is SMNVEV (reference sequence). After removal of 6 bases from V and 1 base from J, the junction contained 1 base not matched to a gene. This CDR3 is 14 amino acids long.

The genes are TRBV7-2 and TRBJ2-1, with 7 bases aligning to TRBD2. Germline trimming cut 2 bases from V and 6 bases from J; bases unmatched to any gene: 7. Germline CDR1 and CDR2: SGHTA and FQGNSA. The CDR3 has 15 amino acids. The CDR3 protein is CASSLFTSESNEQFF. The CDR3, as DNA: TGTGCCAGCAGCTTATTCACTAGCGAGTCCAATGAGCAGTTCTTC.

In this sample, this clone turned up a few times. The chain combines TRBV10-3 with TRBJ2-7; D is perhaps TRBD2 (6 bases). Germline CDR1 is ENHRY and CDR2 is SYGVKD. This CDR3 region has 15 residues. V lost 10 bases, J lost 1 base, and 20 bases lay in between. The CDR3 loop is CATGAAGPQSYEQYF. The CDR3 DNA follows: TGTGCCACCGGTGCCGCGGGACCGCAATCCTACGAGCAGTACTTC.

The J gene is TRBJ2-1, the V gene TRBV14; no reliable D call. In germline, CDR1 is SGHDN, CDR2 FVKESK. Deletions cut 1 base from V and 9 bases from J, with 4 bases between. The CDR3 loop spans 11 amino acids. This chain's CDR3 is CASSQGPEQFF. The CDR3 region has the DNA TGTGCCAGCAGCCAAGGGCCTGAGCAGTTCTTC.

The rearrangement links TRBV30 to TRBJ1-5; a possible D gene is TRBD1 (5 bases). This CDR3 has 17 amino acids. Germline CDR1 GTSNPN, CDR2 SVGIG (reference sequence). Trimming pared 0 bases from V and 2 bases from J, leaving 17 bases between. CDR3 DNA sequence: TGTGCCTGGAGTGTACGCGGGGCGGTCCGGGGCAATCAGCCCCAGCATTTT. The encoded protein is CAWSVRGAVRGNQPQHF.

This clone has a handful of counts. The gene calls are TRBV28 and TRBJ1-5, with 9 positions matching TRBD1. The CDR3 sequence is 17 residues long. Looked up from germline, CDR1 is MDHEN and CDR2 is SYDVKM. The V and J ends lost 4 bases and 1 base, in that order; junction bases with no gene match: 8. The chain's CDR3 is CASSSLQGAVSNQPQHF. As DNA, the CDR3 is TGTGCCAGCAGTTCGCTACAGGGGGCGGTAAGCAATCAGCCCCAGCATTTT.

The V gene is TRBV4-2, the J gene TRBJ1-2; D is unresolved. The CDR3 has 14 amino acids. V lost 0 bases to trimming and J lost 5 bases, with 10 bases between them. Germline V gene sequence: CDR1 LGHNA, CDR2 YNFKEQ. The CDR3 nucleotides read TGTGCCAGCAGCCAAGATTGGCCCGATTATGGCTACACCTTC. Its translation is CASSQDWPDYGYTF.

The chain has TRBV19 and TRBJ1-4, with D possibly matching TRBD1 (5 bases). CDR1 is LNHDA and CDR2 is SQIVND in the germline V gene (reference sequence). V dropped 6 bases and J dropped 3 bases, with 14 bases sitting between them. CDR3 length: 15 amino acids. CDR3 protein: CASSELGGPNEKLFF. CDR3 nucleotides: TGTGCCAGTAGCGAACTGGGGGGTCCTAATGAAAAACTGTTTTTT.